A selection of T cell receptor beta chains follows, all from one sample in a study of blood T cell repertoires in COVID-19. Libraries were prepared by immunoSEQ multiplex PCR; TCRdb keeps only in-frame clonotypes and omits some of them. The sample includes over 70,000 clones, less than 85% of them seen just once. The sequencing sample was made of peripheral blood. These receptors all come from a woman older than 75 with acute or convalescent COVID-19. The CDR3 runs from the conserved cysteine through the conserved F or W. Fields, in order: clone size, V gene, D gene, J gene, CDR3 DNA, CDR3 protein. D genes are given only for firm matches. Some rows mark clone size as missing; the rest say once, few, many or name a class of expanded clone.

>NA|TRBV11-2|NA|TRBJ2-4
TGTGCCAGCAGCCCTCCAGAGTTGAGGGACATTCAGTACTTC
CASSPPELRDIQYF
>NA|TRBV16|NA|TRBJ2-1
TGTGCCAGCAGCCAAACTCAGACAGAATACAATGAGCAGTTCTTC
CASSQTQTEYNEQFF
>NA|TRBV6-5|NA|TRBJ1-6
TGTGCCAGCAGTTCCTTCGACAGGAATGCACCCCTCCACTTT
CASSSFDRNAPLHF
>NA|TRBV18|NA|TRBJ2-3
TGTGCCAGCTCACCAAACGGGGTAGCAGACACAGATACGCAGTATTTT
CASSPNGVADTDTQYF
>NA|TRBV30|TRBD2|TRBJ2-2
TGTGCCTGGAAGCCCGCGGGGGGCTGGAACACCGGGGAGCTGTTTTTT
CAWKPAGGWNTGELFF
>NA|TRBV12-3/TRBV12-4|NA|TRBJ2-3
TGTGCCAGCAGTTTGGGAGGATCAGATACGCAGTATTTT
CASSLGGSDTQYF
>medium-sized|TRBV15|NA|TRBJ2-5
TGTGCCACCAGCAGGAGCCCAGGGGGGCTCGAGACCCAGTACTTC
CATSRSPGGLETQYF
>NA|TRBV5-1|TRBD2|TRBJ2-1
TGCGCCAGCAGCTTGAAACTAGCGGTCGATTCTTACAATGAGCAGTTCTTC
CASSLKLAVDSYNEQFF
>NA|TRBV6-6|TRBD2|TRBJ2-3
TGTGCCAGCAGTCCCCGGGTAGCGGGAGGGATGGCTAGCACAGATACGCAGTATTTT
CASSPRVAGGMASTDTQYF
>NA|TRBV10-2|TRBD2|TRBJ2-2
TGCGCCAGCAGTGGATTAGCGGGAGGCACCGGGGAGCTGTTTTTT
CASSGLAGGTGELFF
>NA|TRBV19|NA|TRBJ1-2
TGTGCCAGTAGTATCTTGGGGAGTGTCTATGGCTACACCTTC
CASSILGSVYGYTF
>NA|TRBV6-6|TRBD1|TRBJ2-4
TGTGCCAGCAGTTGGGGACAGAGGAACATTCAGTACTTC
CASSWGQRNIQYF
>few|TRBV7-8|NA|TRBJ1-1
TGTGCCAGCAGCCCCGGGGGACGGCGGAACACTGAAGCTTTCTTT
CASSPGGRRNTEAFF
>NA|TRBV4-1|NA|TRBJ2-4
TGCGCCAGCAGCCTTGGACTCTTTAATAACCTAGCCAAAAACATTCAGTACTTC
CASSLGLFNNLAKNIQYF
>NA|TRBV19|NA|TRBJ1-5
TGTGCCAGTAGTGACAAGAATAGGGGAAATAGCAATCAGCCCCAGCATTTT
CASSDKNRGNSNQPQHF
>few|TRBV5-1|NA|TRBJ1-1
TGCGCCAGCAGCTTACAACAGGGCCCTGAAGCTTTCTTT
CASSLQQGPEAFF
>NA|TRBV30|NA|TRBJ1-1
TGTGCCTGGAGACAGGGGAACACTGAAGCTTTCTTT
CAWRQGNTEAFF
>NA|TRBV5-1|TRBD2|TRBJ2-1
TGCGCCAGCAGCCGGAGCGGGGTTGCCTACAATGAGCAGTTCTTC
CASSRSGVAYNEQFF
>once|TRBV2|NA|TRBJ1-5
TGTGCCAGTAAACGGGAGCTTAGCAATCAGCCCCAGCATTTT
CASKRELSNQPQHF
>NA|TRBV11-3|TRBD2|TRBJ2-1
TGTGCCAGCAGCTTTTGGGCGGGGGATGAGCAGTTCTTC
CASSFWAGDEQFF
>NA|TRBV19|NA|TRBJ2-7
TGTGCCAGTAACCCCCTGCAGGGGACTACGTCCTACGAGCAGTACTTC
CASNPLQGTTSYEQYF
>NA|TRBV6-5|TRBD1|TRBJ2-7
TGTGCCAGCAGTACCCGGGGACAGGGGAGTTACGAGCAGTACTTC
CASSTRGQGSYEQYF
>NA|TRBV5-1|NA|TRBJ2-3
TGCGCCAGCAGCTCTTATAGCTTCTCAGATACGCAGTATTTT
CASSSYSFSDTQYF
>NA|TRBV7-9|TRBD2|TRBJ2-7
TGTGCCAGCAGCGATGAGAGGGGGACTAGCGGGATCTACGAGCAGTACTTC
CASSDERGTSGIYEQYF
>NA|TRBV29-1|TRBD2|TRBJ2-3
TGCAGCGTTCCCCTCAGGGCTAGCGGGGGGCGGGTCGCAGATACGCAGTATTTT
CSVPLRASGGRVADTQYF
>NA|TRBV12-2|NA|TRBJ1-1
TGTGCAAGTCGTCTCTGGACAGGGCGGAACACTGAAGCTTTCTTT
CASRLWTGRNTEAFF
>NA|TRBV27|TRBD1|TRBJ2-7
TGTGCCAGCAGTTTATCGAGACAGGGCCTGAACGAGCAGTACTTC
CASSLSRQGLNEQYF
>NA|TRBV18|NA|TRBJ2-5
TGTGCCAGCTCACCCTCGGACCAAGAGACCCAGTACTTC
CASSPSDQETQYF